Following are 21 T cell receptor beta chains from one sample sequenced in a study of CXCR3-negative and CXCR3-positive naive CD8 T cells. Study-wide results and limits: Naive cells that were CXCR3-positive had more hydrophobic TRB CDR3s (compared with CXCR3-negative naive cells).

These receptors lack a known antigen. UMI-labeled 5' RACE yielded the TRB cDNA libraries. TCRdb re-called the 5' RACE reads and gives one entry per CDR3 protein, without DNA. The sample includes roughly 100,000 distinct CDR3 sequences. The sample taken for sequencing was naive CXCR3+ CD8+ T cells from blood. Noted subset: CD45RO-CCR7+CD27+CD95- naive CD8+ T cells expressing CXCR3 (TNR3+). These receptor sequences come from a human donor in good health. Some clones in this sample may be carry-over from other donors' samples.

The chain combines TRBV3-1 with TRBJ2-7; TCRdb reports TRBD2, a call that lacks DNA to check it against. The CDR3 consists of 16 residues. Germline V gene lookup returns CDR1 LGHDT and CDR2 YNNKEL (reference sequence). Here the CDR3 reads CASSHSSGLSSYEQYF.

The chain employs TRBV30 and TRBJ2-5; TCRdb proposes TRBD1, but this gene call is untestable without DNA. Germline CDR1 reads GTSNPN; CDR2 reads SVGIG (reference sequence). The CDR3 is 11 amino acids. CDR3: CTWTQGREQYF.

The rearrangement joins TRBV13 to TRBJ2-3; TCRdb designates TRBD2, a call that cannot be tested without DNA. Germline V gives CDR1 PRHDT, CDR2 FYEKMQ (reference sequence). CDR3 length: 19 amino acids. The CDR3 protein is CASSLVGTSGSLSPDTQYF.

The gene calls are TRBV5-6 and TRBJ2-2; TCRdb reports TRBD1, a call that lacks DNA to check it against. The germline gives CDR1 SGHDT, CDR2 YYEEEE. The CDR3 contains 15 residues. The CDR3: CASSSDSPNTGELFF.

The V gene is TRBV9, the J gene TRBJ2-7. This CDR3 contains 13 residues. From germline, CDR1 is SGDLS and CDR2 YYNGEE. CDR3 region: CASSVDPSHEQYF.

The CDR3 sequence: CASSYYGGTYEQYF. V gene TRBV6-2 or TRBV6-3 combines with J gene TRBJ2-7. This CDR3 has 14 residues. CDR1 and CDR2 from the germline V gene are MNHEY and SVGEGT.

The chain is built from TRBV5-1 and TRBJ2-5; with no DNA, the TCRdb D assignment of TRBD2 cannot be verified. Germline V gives CDR1 SGHRS, CDR2 YFSETQ. The CDR3 extends over 14 amino acids. The CDR3 here is CASSSALEGETQYF.

This chain links TRBV7-3 with TRBJ2-1; the D call from TCRdb, TRBD1, cannot be confirmed without DNA. The V gene's germline CDR1 is SGHTA and CDR2 FQGTGA. The CDR3 extends over 16 amino acids. The CDR3 spells CASSTAPGIPYNEQFF.

The chain couples TRBV5-1 to TRBJ2-3; there is no DNA to check the TCRdb D call of TRBD1. The CDR3 sequence is 14 residues long. Germline CDR1 SGHRS, CDR2 YFSETQ. CDR3 protein: CASSDRDLTDTQYF.

This chain uses TRBV28 with TRBJ2-3; TCRdb gives TRBD1 as the D gene, but with no DNA this cannot be confirmed. From germline, CDR1 is MDHEN and CDR2 SYDVKM. The CDR3 is 15 residues long. CDR3 in amino acids: CASSLLQGSTDTQYF.

V is TRBV29-1 and J is TRBJ1-1; the D gene TCRdb calls, TRBD1, cannot be checked with no DNA. Germline loops: CDR1 SQVTM, CDR2 ANQGSEA. The CDR3 spans 18 residues. This chain's CDR3 is CSVKGYTNVDSTEREAFF.

CDR3 sequence reads: CSVEGGGENTGELFF. V gene TRBV29-1 combines with J gene TRBJ2-2; TCRdb gives TRBD1 as the D gene, but with no DNA this cannot be confirmed. This CDR3 contains 15 residues. Germline assignment: CDR1 SQVTM and CDR2 ANQGSEA.

The chain is built from TRBV2 and TRBJ2-1; TCRdb returns TRBD2, unconfirmable since there is no DNA. CDR3 length: 15 amino acids. Germline lookup yields CDR1 SNHLY and CDR2 FYNNEI. The CDR3 loop is CASSHRLAVDNEQFF.

The chain employs TRBV7-6 and TRBJ2-3; TCRdb's assignment of TRBD2 cannot be checked, as there is no DNA. The CDR3 is 14 residues long. CDR1 is SGHVS, CDR2 FNYEAQ, per germline. The CDR3 is CASSPAGYTDTQYF.

The chain combines TRBV4-3 with TRBJ2-1; TCRdb's D gene call, TRBD2, goes unchecked for lack of DNA. CDR3 length equals 17 residues. The germline CDR1 and CDR2 sequences are LGHNA and YSLEER. CDR3 region: CASSQDQAREAYNEQFF.

The chain is built from TRBV12-3 or TRBV12-4 and TRBJ2-2. The CDR3 is 11 amino acids. The CDR3 protein is CASSFLGELFF.

The rearrangement uses TRBV11-3 and TRBJ2-1; TCRdb's assignment of TRBD1 cannot be checked, as there is no DNA. Looked up from germline, CDR1 is SGHNT and CDR2 is YENEEA. The CDR3 extends over 16 amino acids. The CDR3 here is CASSPRQGTSYNEQFF. Filled out from reference TRBV11-3 and TRBJ2-1, the complete variable domain reads EAGVVQSPRYKIIEKKQPVAFWCNPISGHNTLYWYLQNLGQGPELLIRYENEEAVDDSQLPKDRFSAERLKGVDSTLKIQPAELGDSAVYLCASSPRQGTSYNEQFFGPGTRLTVL.

The rearrangement uses TRBV29-1 and TRBJ2-2; with no DNA, the TCRdb D assignment of TRBD1 cannot be verified. This CDR3 is 14 amino acids long. CDR1 is SQVTM and CDR2 is ANQGSEA in the germline V gene. CDR3: CSVEREQNTGELFF.

The V and J genes are TRBV27 and TRBJ1-2. The CDR3 extends over 14 amino acids. Germline CDR1 is MNHEY and CDR2 is SMNVEV (reference sequence). The CDR3: CASSLSGVGYGYTF.

The chain is built from TRBV13 and TRBJ2-1. Germline CDR1 PRHDT, CDR2 FYEKMQ (reference sequence). This CDR3 is built from 15 residues. The CDR3 sequence is CASSRRGSLYNEQFF. Variable domain in full (rest from reference TRBV13 and TRBJ2-1): AAGVIQSPRHLIKEKRETATLKCYPIPRHDTVYWYQQGPGQDPQFLISFYEKMQSDKGSIPDRFSAQQFSDYHSELNMSSLELGDSALYFCASSRRGSLYNEQFFGPGTRLTVL.

This chain joins TRBV2 and TRBJ2-1; TCRdb picks TRBD1, but there is no DNA to check that call. Per the germline V gene, CDR1 is SNHLY and CDR2 is FYNNEI. The CDR3 has 15 residues. The CDR3 region is CASSPKGVTYNEQFF.